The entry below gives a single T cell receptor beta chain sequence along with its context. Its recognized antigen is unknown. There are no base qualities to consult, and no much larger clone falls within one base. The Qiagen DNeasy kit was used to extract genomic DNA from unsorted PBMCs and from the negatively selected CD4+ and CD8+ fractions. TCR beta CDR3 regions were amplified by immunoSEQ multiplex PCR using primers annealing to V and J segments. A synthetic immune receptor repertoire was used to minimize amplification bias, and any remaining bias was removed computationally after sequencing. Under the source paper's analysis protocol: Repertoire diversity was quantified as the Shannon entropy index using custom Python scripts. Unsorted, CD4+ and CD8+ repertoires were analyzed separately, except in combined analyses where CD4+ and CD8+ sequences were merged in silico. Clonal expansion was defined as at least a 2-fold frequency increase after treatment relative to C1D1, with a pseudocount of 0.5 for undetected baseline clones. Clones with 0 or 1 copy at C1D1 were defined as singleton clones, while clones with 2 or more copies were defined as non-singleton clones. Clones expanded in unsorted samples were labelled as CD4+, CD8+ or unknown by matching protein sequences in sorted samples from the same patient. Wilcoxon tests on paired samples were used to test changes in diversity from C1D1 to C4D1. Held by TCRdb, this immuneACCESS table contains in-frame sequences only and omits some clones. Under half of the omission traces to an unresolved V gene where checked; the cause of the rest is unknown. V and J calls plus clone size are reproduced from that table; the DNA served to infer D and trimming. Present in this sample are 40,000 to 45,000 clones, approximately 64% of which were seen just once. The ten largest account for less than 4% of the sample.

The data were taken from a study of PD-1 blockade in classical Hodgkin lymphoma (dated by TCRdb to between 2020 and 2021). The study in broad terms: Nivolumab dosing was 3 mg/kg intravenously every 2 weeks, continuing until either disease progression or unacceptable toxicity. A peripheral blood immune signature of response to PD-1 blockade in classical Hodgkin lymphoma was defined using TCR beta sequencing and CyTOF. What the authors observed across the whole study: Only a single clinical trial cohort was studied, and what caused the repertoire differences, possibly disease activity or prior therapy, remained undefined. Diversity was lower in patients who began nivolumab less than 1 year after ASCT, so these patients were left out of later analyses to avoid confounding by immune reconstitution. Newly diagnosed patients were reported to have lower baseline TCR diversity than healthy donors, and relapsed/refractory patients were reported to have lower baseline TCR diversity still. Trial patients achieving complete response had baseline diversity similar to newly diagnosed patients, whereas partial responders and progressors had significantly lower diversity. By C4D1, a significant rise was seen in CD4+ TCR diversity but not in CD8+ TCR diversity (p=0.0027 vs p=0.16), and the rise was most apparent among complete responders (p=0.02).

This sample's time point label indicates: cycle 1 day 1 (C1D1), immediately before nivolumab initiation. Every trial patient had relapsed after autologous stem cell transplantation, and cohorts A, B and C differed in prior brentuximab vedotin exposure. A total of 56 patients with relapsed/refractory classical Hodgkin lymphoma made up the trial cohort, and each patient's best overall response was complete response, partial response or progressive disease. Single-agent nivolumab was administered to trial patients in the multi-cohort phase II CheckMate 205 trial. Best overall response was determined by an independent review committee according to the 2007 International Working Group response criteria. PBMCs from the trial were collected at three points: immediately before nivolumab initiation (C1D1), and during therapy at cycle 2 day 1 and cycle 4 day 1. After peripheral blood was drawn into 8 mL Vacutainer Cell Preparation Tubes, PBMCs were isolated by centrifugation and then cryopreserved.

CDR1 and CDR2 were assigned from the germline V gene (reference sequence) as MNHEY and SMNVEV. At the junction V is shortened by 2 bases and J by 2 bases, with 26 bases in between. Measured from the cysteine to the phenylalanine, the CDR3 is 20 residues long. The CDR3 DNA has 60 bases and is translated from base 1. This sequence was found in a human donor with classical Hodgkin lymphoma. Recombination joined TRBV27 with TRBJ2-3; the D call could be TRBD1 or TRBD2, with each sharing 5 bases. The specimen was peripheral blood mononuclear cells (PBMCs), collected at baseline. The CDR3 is CASSLGAASSFENTTDTQYF. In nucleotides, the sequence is TGTGCCAGCAGTTTAGGGGCCGCTAGCAGCTTCGAAAACACCACAGATACGCAGTATTTT.